This paragraph reports one T cell receptor (beta chain). There is no known antigen for this receptor. No much larger clonotype is one base removed from it; base qualities were not supplied. The cohort comprised around 700 healthy bone marrow donors. At the time of sampling, all cohort members were nominally healthy, though unrecorded immune exposures were likely present. The donor was CMV seronegative and belonged to the group of around 350 seronegative cohort members. Every donor gave a peripheral blood sample, and the peripheral blood mononuclear cells from that sample were used for TCR beta sequencing. Genomic DNA was extracted from the blood cell samples with the Qiagen DNeasy Blood Extraction Kit. These data originate in a study of cytomegalovirus exposure and HLA in healthy donors (dated by TCRdb to the late 2010s). Concerning the study at large: An earlier analysis of several hundred of the donors reported 276 Gb of sequence data and about 120 million unique TCR beta sequences obtained from approximately 180 million T cells. A handful of DR-DQ haplotypes were treated as single units for association and clustering because of strong linkage in the cohort. To predict cytomegalovirus infection status, the study brought together high-throughput TCR immunosequencing, statistical association of individual TCRs with disease status, and machine learning. An early release that covered some 640 HLA-typed donors contained about 300 gigabases of sequencing data and approximately 85 million unique TCR sequences. The number of donors typed differed by locus, with about 629-640 for A, B, C, DRB1 and DQB1, more than 500 for DQA1, about 610 for DPA1, and around 450 for DPB1. An earlier analysis of 587 of the donors used high-throughput TCR beta sequencing to judge whether each TCR beta V gene segment behaved as functional or pseudogenic. The study aimed to test whether cataloging public T cell receptors could reveal signatures of past pathogen exposure. The later analysis used no new phenotypic data to find candidate immune exposures, relying instead on TCR beta sequences and their occurrence across donors. Among the approximately 420 genotyped donors, 75% to 90% belonged to the genetic ancestry cluster associated with self-reported Caucasian donors. In a later analysis, previously published TCR beta repertoires from about 640 donors were re-analyzed and high-resolution HLA genotyping was added so that TCR occurrence patterns could be studied. Every repertoire in the discovery cohort had been generated on one and the same sequencing platform. A later genetic analysis used genome-wide SNP genotypes for about 60% of the roughly 700 donors, treating that subset as a discovery cohort. Both class I and class II loci were covered by HLA typing, at four-digit resolution. Among approximately 370 genotyped donors of the cohort, an average of roughly 230,000 unique TCR beta nucleotide sequences was sequenced per donor, of which about 19% were non-productive. A separate validation cohort of more than 100 different subjects was used in addition to the 666-subject first cohort. Donor age, sex, ethnicity and CMV serostatus were compiled together with the repertoire data. The T cell repertoires of around 730 subjects were profiled by immunosequencing and related to cytomegalovirus serostatus. The investigation overall reported the following: Immune exposure information for the cohort was limited to CMV serostatus. Correlated functional status among segregating V segments might be attributable to linkage disequilibrium, but an unknown experimental factor could not be ruled out. In a later analysis, several top co-occurrence clusters were reported to appear linked to parvovirus B19, influenza, CMV and Epstein-Barr virus. Cytomegalovirus status was reported to be diagnosed by the classifier with high specificity and sensitivity in both the original and validation cohorts. The presence/absence analyses assumed that sequencing depth was roughly uniform across donors, and that assumption may not be true. In a later analysis, HLA-associated TCR beta chains showed more clonal expansion and lower generation probabilities than non-associated chains that were equally common. Most TCR sequences were observed very rarely across donors, whereas some public TCRs were present in many individuals. In this cohort, only TCR beta chains were sequenced, and detectable features were limited by the absence of alpha or paired-chain data. In a later analysis, some 18,000 TCR beta sequences were associated with specific HLA alleles at a false discovery rate of 0.05. Because HLA typing was unavailable for some donors at each locus, only the typed subset was used in association tests. In vitro tests confirmed that a few of the cytomegalovirus-associated TCR beta chains recognize cytomegalovirus antigens. A later genetic analysis reported fewer N-insertions in productive TCRs among donors in an Asian-associated ancestry cluster than the 666-donor mean. It was suggested by the authors that the approach could potentially be generalized to other disease states and immunological phenotypes. The study gave a list of some 150 TCR beta chains associated with cytomegalovirus. In a later genetic analysis, a missense DCLRE1C variant was associated with V-gene and J-gene trimming of TCR beta chains, and the association was replicated in an independent cohort. An earlier analysis of around 540 of the donors showed that most TCR beta V segments appeared in productive rearrangements either about 87% or about 30% of the time, which broadly matched IMGT annotations. In a later analysis, most CMV-associated TCR beta chains were found to appear HLA-restricted, with HLA associations seemingly driven largely by CMV exposure. A further reported finding was that TCR beta sequences accurately predicted the HLA-A and HLA-B alleles for most subjects in the first cohort. The sequencing pipeline was judged likely to have produced a cluster of highly shared sequence variants as a technical artifact. The 87-base-pair reads could not distinguish some IMGT-functional V segments, including TRBV6-2 and TRBV6-3, so those segments were excluded. According to a later analysis, TCR association rates differed among HLA loci, with DRB1 alleles showing the most associated TCRs and HLA-C alleles showing the fewest. Because counts were too low, seventeen rarely observed V segments, including chromosome 9 orphons, were left out of the earlier analysis of about 620 of the donors. Assigning TCR associations to individual alleles was difficult when HLA alleles, especially DR and DQ, strongly co-occurred.

CDR1 and CDR2, per the germline V gene (reference sequence), are SGHNT and YYREEE. V is cut back by 3 bases and J by 2 bases, with 5 bases in the junction unmatched. The CDR3 runs 16 amino acids, cysteine and phenylalanine included. Kept here is only the CDR3 DNA, which spans 48 bases and is read in frame from base 1. Library preparation was by the immunoSEQ multiplex PCR assay. For the multiplex PCR, a mixture combining 60 forward primers for TCR Vbeta segments and 13 reverse primers for TCR Jbeta segments was used. Amplification of the CDR3 region of rearranged TCR beta genes was performed with a multiplex PCR assay on genomic DNA. The amplified TCR beta libraries were sequenced on the Illumina HiSeq System as 87-base-pair reads. In the original analysis: A later analysis tallied around 80 million unique TCR beta chains across the 666 repertoires, and approximately 11 million of those chains were shared by two or more donors. Raw reads were error-corrected and collapsed into unique sequences by a nearest-neighbor algorithm in which closely related sequences were merged to remove PCR and sequencing errors. To assign V, D and J gene segments, CDR3 sequences were aligned to IMGT reference sequences. For a sequence to be retained, at least a six-nucleotide match to both a V gene segment and a J gene segment was required. Rearrangements were classified as productive when the CDR3 lacked stop codons and remained in frame with V and J, and all other rearrangements were classified as non-productive. CDR3 was defined according to IMGT convention as the region running from the second conserved V-encoded cysteine to the conserved J-encoded phenylalanine. Sequences without an unambiguous match to a single V gene segment were excluded from the earlier analysis of 450 to 650 of the donors. An earlier analysis of 500 to 600 of the donors classified V segments as functional when productive rearrangements were above 56.7% and as segregating when the standard deviation between donors was above 5%. A statistical classification framework was built to diagnose cytomegalovirus status from the catalog of TCR beta chain sequences. V and J gene assignment, in a later analysis, came from comparing TCR nucleotide sequences with IMGT/GENE-DB human TR gene sequences. In a later analysis, CDR3 sequences and most-parsimonious VDJ recombination scenarios were assigned using the TCRdist pipeline. In a later analysis, every TCR beta chain was defined by the combination of its CDR3 amino acid sequence and its V-gene family, and reads without a unique V-gene family were dropped. To address suspected cross-contamination and a sequencing artifact, a later analysis removed a few hundred highly shared, low-generation-probability nucleotide sequences. In a later analysis, a clonal expansion index for each public chain was calculated from normalized within-repertoire ranks of inferred template counts. In a later analysis, generation probabilities were computed using a VDJ recombination model fitted to out-of-frame rearrangements, and the results were checked against IGoR. A later analysis scored TCR-TCR, TCR-HLA and TCR-CMV co-occurrence with hypergeometric tests, applying a repertoire-size bias correction to TCR pairs. To estimate false discovery rates, a later analysis permuted the HLA or CMV assignments 20 times. In a later analysis, co-occurring TCRs were grouped with DBSCAN, and TCRdist sequence similarity was added when clustering was performed within HLA-allele-positive subsets. Repertoires with fewer than 30,000 or more than 120,000 public chains were left out of co-occurrence clustering, as were about five repertoires with anomalous nucleotide sharing. The table was pulled from immuneACCESS by TCRdb, which kept in-frame rearrangements only. Such tables lose some clones; where checked, under half of the loss comes from unresolved V genes, and the rest has no known cause. Clonal size and the V and J genes are those of that table, whereas D and trimming came from the DNA. Within this sample are more than 200,000 clones, with roughly 85% of them counted one time only. Of the sample, approximately 1.8% is held by the ten largest clones.

This sequence originates from a male donor in good health and CMV-seronegative. The chain is made from TRBV5-4 and TRBJ2-3, with 11 junctional bases fitting TRBD2. Sample: PBMCs. The sequenced DNA: TGTGCCAGCAGCTCCCTAGCGGGAGGACTCACAGATACGCAGTATTTT. Its protein reads: CASSSLAGGLTDTQYF.